The 12 T cell receptor beta chains below all came from one sample that was sequenced in a study of blood T cell repertoires in COVID-19. Repertoires were generated with immunoSEQ multiplex PCR, while TCRdb's copy carries only in-frame clones and drops some. The repertoire has 150,000 to 200,000 clones, approximately 82% of them found once; the top ten carry 22%. The sample taken for sequencing was peripheral blood. These receptors all come from a woman older than 75 with acute or convalescent COVID-19.

The chain employs TRBV18 and TRBJ2-5; 7 nucleotides match TRBD2. V trimming: 6 bases; J trimming: 5 bases; junction bases outside the gene matches: 12. Germline loops: CDR1 KGHSH, CDR2 LQKENI. The CDR3 loop spans 15 amino acids. The CDR3 sequence is CASSRGVAGVETQYF. CDR3 DNA: TGTGCCAGCTCCCGGGGGGTAGCAGGAGTGGAGACCCAGTACTTC.

This chain connects TRBV5-4 to TRBJ2-1, with 7 positions matching TRBD2. The CDR3 is 15 amino acids. The germline V gene has CDR1 SGHNT and CDR2 YYREEE (reference sequence). Losses at the gene ends were 4 bases for V and 1 base for J; bases not matched to a gene: 5. CDR3 nucleotide sequence: TGTGCCAGCAGCAGAGGACTAGATTCCTACAATGAGCAGTTCTTC. Amino acid sequence: CASSRGLDSYNEQFF.

Turning to this clone: Other nucleotide sequences from this sample produce the same CDR3. The chain is built from TRBV5-1 and TRBJ2-1; weak D call: TRBD2 (6 bases). Trimming removed 4 bases from V and 4 bases from J, with 15 bases in between. This CDR3 spans 15 amino acids. Germline V lookup: CDR1 SGHRS, CDR2 YFSETQ. The CDR3 loop is CASSPGGVGYNEQFF. The CDR3 bases are TGCGCCAGCAGCCCTGGAGGGGTGGGTTACAATGAGCAGTTCTTC.

The V and J genes are TRBV7-9 and TRBJ1-4; a weak D match, TRBD1 (6 bases). V was cut by 5 bases and J by 5 bases, with 12 bases left in between. This CDR3 region has 14 residues. Germline lookup yields CDR1 SEHNR and CDR2 FQNEAQ (reference sequence). CDR3 loop: CASSRRTENEKLFF. DNA of the CDR3: TGTGCCAGCAGCCGACGGACAGAGAATGAAAAACTGTTTTTT.

V and J are TRBV2 and TRBJ2-5, with 12 bases identical to TRBD2. J gave up 13 bases and V 1 base, and 16 bases lay outside the gene matches. CDR1 and CDR2 (germline): SNHLY, FYNNEI. The CDR3 length is 17 residues. Here the CDR3 reads CASSEGGLAGPLGVRYF. The CDR3 region has the DNA TGTGCCAGCAGTGAAGGGGGACTAGCGGGCCCCCTGGGAGTCCGGTACTTC.

The V gene is TRBV11-2, the J gene TRBJ1-2; 7 bases agree with TRBD1. Germline assignment: CDR1 SGHAT and CDR2 FQNNGV. V shed 5 bases, J shed 0 bases, and the junction held 6 bases outside the gene matches. This CDR3 has 15 amino acids. This CDR3 is CASSTTGTANYGYTF. The CDR3 nucleotides are TGTGCCAGCAGCACCACCGGGACAGCTAACTATGGCTACACCTTC.

The chain combines TRBV27 with TRBJ2-1, with 12 nucleotides matching TRBD2. CDR3 size: 17 residues. V gave up 1 base and J gave up 7 bases; unmatched junction bases: 8. The V gene's germline CDR1 is MNHEY and CDR2 SMNVEV (reference sequence). The CDR3 protein is CASSLLKTSGSLNEQFF. CDR3 nucleotide sequence: TGTGCCAGCAGTTTATTAAAGACTAGCGGGAGTCTAAATGAGCAGTTCTTC.

This sequence joins TRBV7-2 and TRBJ2-7; a weak D match, TRBD2 (6 bases). Germline loops: CDR1 SGHTA, CDR2 FQGNSA. The CDR3 runs to 15 residues. V lost 2 bases and J 2 bases, leaving 13 bases between the germline ends. CDR3 coding DNA: TGTGCCAGCAGCTTAATGGCGGGAACGACCTACGAGCAGTACTTC. Translated, it gives CASSLMAGTTYEQYF.

This chain connects TRBV19 to TRBJ2-7; TRBD1 might be the D (6 bases). Germline-derived CDR1 and CDR2 are LNHDA and SQIVND (reference sequence). V dropped 4 bases and J dropped 4 bases, with 11 bases sitting between them. CDR3 length: 13 amino acids. In DNA, the CDR3 is TGTGCCAGTAGTAGGGGGACATTTTACGAGCAGTACTTC. Translation gives CASSRGTFYEQYF.

The chain links TRBV20-1 to TRBJ1-2; 7 bases are shared with TRBD1. V was clipped by 4 bases and J by 7 bases; unmatched bases: 3. Germline V CDR1 and CDR2: DFQATT, SNEGSKA (reference sequence). The CDR3 loop spans 11 amino acids. CDR3 region: CSATDRVGYTF. Here the CDR3 DNA reads TGCAGTGCTACCGACAGGGTTGGCTACACCTTC.

V gene TRBV5-1 combines with J gene TRBJ2-1; 9 bases align to TRBD2. CDR1 SGHRS and CDR2 YFSETQ come from the germline V gene. The CDR3 runs 15 residues. The J segment lost 6 bases and the V segment lost 4 bases, leaving 8 bases of the junction unmatched. The CDR3 sequence is CASSLTGLATNEQFF. Written as DNA, the CDR3 is TGCGCCAGCAGCCTGACGGGACTAGCTACCAATGAGCAGTTCTTC.

The CDR3 loop reads CASSYSRDRNYGYTF. In nucleotides, the CDR3 is TGTGCCAGCAGTTACTCTCGGGACAGGAACTATGGCTACACCTTC. The chain carries TRBV6-5 and TRBJ1-2; 8 bases are shared with TRBD1. Germline-derived CDR1 and CDR2 are MNHEY and SVGAGI. V lost 0 bases and J lost 2; bases outside the gene matches: 2. This CDR3 contains 15 residues.